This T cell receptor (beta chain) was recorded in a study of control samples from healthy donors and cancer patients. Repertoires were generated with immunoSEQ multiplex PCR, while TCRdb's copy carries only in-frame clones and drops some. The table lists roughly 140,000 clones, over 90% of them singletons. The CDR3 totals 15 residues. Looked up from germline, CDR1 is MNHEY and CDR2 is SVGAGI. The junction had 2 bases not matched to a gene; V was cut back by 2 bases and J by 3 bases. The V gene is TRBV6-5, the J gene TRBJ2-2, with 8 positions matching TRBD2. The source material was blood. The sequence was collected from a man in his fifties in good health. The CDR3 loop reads CASSYGGLDTGELFF. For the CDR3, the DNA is TGTGCCAGCAGTTACGGGGGACTAGACACCGGGGAGCTGTTTTTT.